This T cell receptor beta chain originates from a study of blood T cell repertoires in COVID-19. CDR3 size: 17 residues. Germline V gene sequence: CDR1 SGHRS, CDR2 YFSETQ. With 1 base clipped from V and 5 bases from J, the junction kept 12 bases outside the gene matches. As handled by the study authors: The authors estimated nucleated cell counts from reference gene primer amplification. This table comes from immunoSEQ multiplex PCR, and its TCRdb copy is limited to in-frame clones, with some not included. D and trimming were read from the DNA, whereas the V and J calls and clone size are those reported in that table. The sample records more than 150,000 clones, 85% to 95% being singletons.

The source is a young man with COVID-19, enrolled during active disease. The V call is TRBV5-1, the J call TRBJ2-3; 8 bases fit TRBD2. Input material: peripheral blood. CDR3 residues: CASSLLRGGPQGDTQYF. The CDR3 coding sequence is TGCGCCAGCAGCTTGCTGCGCGGGGGGCCGCAAGGAGATACGCAGTATTTT.